The source of this T cell receptor beta chain is a study of long-term antiretroviral therapy in people with HIV. Whole-study findings and limits: Post-ART, diversity grew, though it stayed under transplant donor control levels.

This clone was seen more than once but under ten times. Its antigen remains unknown. Trimming removed 1 base from V and 6 bases from J; junction bases left unmatched: 4. Germline V lookup: CDR1 SGDLS, CDR2 YYNGEE. The CDR3 consists of 14 residues. Only United States sites treated participants with HIV. Survey-level immunoSEQ v3.0 assays were run. The data were produced by immunoSEQ multiplex PCR, yet TCRdb's version contains in-frame clones alone and is incomplete. The table lists about 7,200 clones, nearly 75% of them singletons, with 16% in the top ten. The specimen was unsorted PBMCs, collected 0.9 years before starting antiretroviral therapy. This TCR was sampled from a middle-aged man with HIV. The rearrangement joins TRBV9 to TRBJ1-1; TRBD1 matches at 9 bases. The chain's CDR3 is CASSVRGQGPEAFF. CDR3 nucleotide sequence: TGTGCCAGCAGCGTAAGGGGACAGGGCCCTGAAGCTTTCTTT. Full variable domain (remainder filled in from reference TRBV9 and TRBJ1-1): DSGVTQTPKHLITATGQRVTLRCSPRSGDLSVYWYQQSLDQGLQFLIQYYNGEERAKGNILERFSAQQFPDLHSELNLSSLELGDSALYFCASSVRGQGPEAFFGQGTRLTVV.